This T cell receptor beta chain is from a study of patients and donors after allogeneic stem cell transplantation. Via MiXCR, TCRdb re-called the RT-PCR reads, giving one row per CDR3 protein. There are some 200,000 distinct CDR3 sequences in the sample; around two fifths occur only once, and about 30% lies in the top ten. This CDR3 is 13 amino acids long. Germline lookup yields CDR1 MNHEY and CDR2 SMNVEV (reference sequence). V lost 3 bases and J 5 bases, leaving 9 bases between the germline ends. This TCR derives from a human donor who was either an allogeneic HSCT recipient or a stem cell or donor lymphocyte infusion donor (not recorded which). It is not recorded whose cells these are; they may come from a transplant donor. Sequenced material: blood, either unsorted or a sorted T cell fraction (not recorded which). The chain couples TRBV27 to TRBJ2-3, with D perhaps matching TRBD1 (6 bases). The CDR3 region is CASSFRRGDTQYF. CDR3 in DNA: TGTGCCAGCAGTTTCCGCAGGGGAGATACGCAGTATTTT.